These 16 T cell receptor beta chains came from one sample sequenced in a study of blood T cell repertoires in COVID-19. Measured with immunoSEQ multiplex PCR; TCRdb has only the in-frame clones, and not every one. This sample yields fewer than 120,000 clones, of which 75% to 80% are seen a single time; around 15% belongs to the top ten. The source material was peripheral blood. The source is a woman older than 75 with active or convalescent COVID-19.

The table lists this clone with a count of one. Here the CDR3 DNA reads TGCGCCAGCAGTGAGTCGAAAGGACAGGGCTATGGCTACACCTTC. Its translation is CASSESKGQGYGYTF. J is TRBJ1-2 and V is TRBV10-2; 8 positions match TRBD1. CDR1 WSHSY and CDR2 SAAADI come from the germline V gene. With 0 bases clipped from V and 4 bases from J, the junction kept 4 bases outside the gene matches. The CDR3 is 15 residues long.

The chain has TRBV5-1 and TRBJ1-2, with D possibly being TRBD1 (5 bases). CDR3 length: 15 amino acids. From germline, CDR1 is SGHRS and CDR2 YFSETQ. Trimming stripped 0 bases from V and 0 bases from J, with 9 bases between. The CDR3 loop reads CASSLAAGTNYGYTF. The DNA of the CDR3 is TGCGCCAGCAGCTTGGCGGCAGGGACTAACTATGGCTACACCTTC.

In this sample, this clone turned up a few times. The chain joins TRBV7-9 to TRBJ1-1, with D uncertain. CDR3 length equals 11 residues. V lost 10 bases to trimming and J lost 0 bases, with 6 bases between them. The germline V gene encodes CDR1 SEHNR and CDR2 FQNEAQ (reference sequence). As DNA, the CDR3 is TGTGCCACGGGTTTGAACACTGAAGCTTTCTTT. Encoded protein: CATGLNTEAFF.

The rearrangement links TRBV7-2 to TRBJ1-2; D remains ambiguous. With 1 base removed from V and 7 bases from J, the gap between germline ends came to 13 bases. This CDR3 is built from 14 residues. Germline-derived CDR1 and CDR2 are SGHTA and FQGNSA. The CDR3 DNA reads TGTGCCAGCAGCTTAGTCAGGCAGAGGGCTGGCTACACCTTC. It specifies CASSLVRQRAGYTF.

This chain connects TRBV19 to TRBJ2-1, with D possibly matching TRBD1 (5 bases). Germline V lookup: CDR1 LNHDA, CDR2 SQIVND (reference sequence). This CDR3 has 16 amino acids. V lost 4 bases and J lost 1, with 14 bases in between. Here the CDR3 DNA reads TGTGCCAGTAGTAGACAGCCGAGTCTATCCTACAATGAGCAGTTCTTC. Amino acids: CASSRQPSLSYNEQFF. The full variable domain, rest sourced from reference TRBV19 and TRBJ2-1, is DGGITQSPKYLFRKEGQNVTLSCEQNLNHDAMYWYRQDPGQGLRLIYYSQIVNDFQKGDIAEGYSVSREKKESFPLTVTSAQKNPTAFYLCASSRQPSLSYNEQFFGPGTRLTVL.

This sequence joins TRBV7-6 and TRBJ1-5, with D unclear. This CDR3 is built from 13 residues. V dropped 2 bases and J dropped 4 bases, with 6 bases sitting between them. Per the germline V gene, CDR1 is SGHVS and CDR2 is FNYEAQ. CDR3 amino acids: CASSLMANQPQHF. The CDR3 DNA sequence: TGTGCCAGCAGCTTAATGGCTAATCAGCCCCAGCATTTT.

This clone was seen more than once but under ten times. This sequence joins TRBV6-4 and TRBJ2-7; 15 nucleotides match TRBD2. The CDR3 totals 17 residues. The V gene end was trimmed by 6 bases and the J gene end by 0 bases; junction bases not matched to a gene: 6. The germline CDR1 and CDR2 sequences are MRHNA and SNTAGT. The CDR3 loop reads CASSARTSGRASYEQYF. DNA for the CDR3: TGTGCCAGCAGCGCTCGGACTAGCGGGAGGGCCTCCTACGAGCAGTACTTC.

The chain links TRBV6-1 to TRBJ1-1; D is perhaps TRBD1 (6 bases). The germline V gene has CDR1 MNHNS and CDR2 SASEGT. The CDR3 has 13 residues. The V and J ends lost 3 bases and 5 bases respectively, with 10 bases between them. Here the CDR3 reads CASSDHRDTEAFF. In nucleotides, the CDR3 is TGTGCCAGCAGTGATCACAGGGATACTGAAGCTTTCTTT.

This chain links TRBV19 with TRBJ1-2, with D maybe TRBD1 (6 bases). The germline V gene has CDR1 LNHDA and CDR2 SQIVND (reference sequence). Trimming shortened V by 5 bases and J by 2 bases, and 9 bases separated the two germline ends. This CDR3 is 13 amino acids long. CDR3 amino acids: CASSEGQNYGYTF. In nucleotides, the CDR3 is TGTGCCAGTAGTGAAGGACAGAACTATGGCTACACCTTC.

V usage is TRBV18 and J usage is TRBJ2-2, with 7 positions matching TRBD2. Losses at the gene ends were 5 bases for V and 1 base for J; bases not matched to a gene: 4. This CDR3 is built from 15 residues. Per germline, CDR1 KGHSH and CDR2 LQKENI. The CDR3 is CASSRQRENTGELFF. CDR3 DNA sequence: TGTGCCAGCTCAAGGCAGCGGGAGAACACCGGGGAGCTGTTTTTT.

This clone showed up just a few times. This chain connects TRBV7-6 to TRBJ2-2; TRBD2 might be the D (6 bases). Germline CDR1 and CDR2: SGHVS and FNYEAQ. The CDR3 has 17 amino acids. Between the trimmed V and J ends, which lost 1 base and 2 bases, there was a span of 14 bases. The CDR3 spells CASSLVAGNSNTGELFF. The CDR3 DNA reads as TGTGCCAGCAGCTTAGTGGCGGGAAACTCCAACACCGGGGAGCTGTTTTTT.

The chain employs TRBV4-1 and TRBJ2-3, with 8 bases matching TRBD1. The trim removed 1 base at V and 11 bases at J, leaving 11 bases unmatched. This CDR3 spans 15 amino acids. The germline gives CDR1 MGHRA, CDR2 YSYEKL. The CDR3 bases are TGCGCCAGCAGCCAAGGAGTCGGGACAGGCCGGAAGCAGTATTTT. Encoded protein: CASSQGVGTGRKQYF.

The CDR3 region has the DNA TGTGCCAGCAGCTTACGTCTGACTAGCGGGAGAGGGAGTAGCACCGGGGAGCTGTTTTTT. This gives the protein CASSLRLTSGRGSSTGELFF. This chain uses TRBV14 with TRBJ2-2; 12 bases match TRBD2. The CDR3 is made up of 20 amino acids. Germline-derived CDR1 and CDR2 are SGHDN and FVKESK. V was clipped by 5 bases and J by 4 bases; unmatched bases: 17.

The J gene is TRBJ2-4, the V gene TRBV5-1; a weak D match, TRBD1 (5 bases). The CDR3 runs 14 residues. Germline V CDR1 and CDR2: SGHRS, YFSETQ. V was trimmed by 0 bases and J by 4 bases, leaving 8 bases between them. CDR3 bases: TGCGCCAGCAGCTTGGATCAGGGAAAAAACATTCAGTACTTC. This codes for CASSLDQGKNIQYF.

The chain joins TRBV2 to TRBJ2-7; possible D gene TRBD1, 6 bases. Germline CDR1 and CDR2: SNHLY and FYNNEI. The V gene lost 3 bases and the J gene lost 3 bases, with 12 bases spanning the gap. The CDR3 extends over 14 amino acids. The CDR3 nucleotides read TGTGCCAGCAGTGACCAGGGGCGATACTACGAGCAGTACTTC. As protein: CASSDQGRYYEQYF.

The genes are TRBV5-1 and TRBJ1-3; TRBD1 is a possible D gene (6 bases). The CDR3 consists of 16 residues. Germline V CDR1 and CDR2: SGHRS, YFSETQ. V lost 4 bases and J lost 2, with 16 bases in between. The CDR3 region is CASSPGDRNAGNTIYF. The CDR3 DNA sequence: TGCGCCAGCAGCCCAGGAGACAGGAATGCTGGAAACACCATATATTTT.